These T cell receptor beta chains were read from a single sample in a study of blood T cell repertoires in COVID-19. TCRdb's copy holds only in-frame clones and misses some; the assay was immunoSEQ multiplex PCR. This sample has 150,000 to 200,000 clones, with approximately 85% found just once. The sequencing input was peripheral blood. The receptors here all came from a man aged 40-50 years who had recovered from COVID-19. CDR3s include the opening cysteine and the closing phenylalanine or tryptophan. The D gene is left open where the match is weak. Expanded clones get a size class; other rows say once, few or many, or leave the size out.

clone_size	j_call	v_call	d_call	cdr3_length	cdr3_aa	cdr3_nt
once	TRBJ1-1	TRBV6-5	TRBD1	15	CASSFQGGLNTEAFF	TGTGCCAGCAGTTTTCAGGGGGGTCTGAACACTGAAGCTTTCTTT
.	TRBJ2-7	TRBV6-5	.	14	CASSYLSQGYEQYF	TGTGCCAGCAGTTACCTGAGCCAGGGCTACGAGCAGTACTTC
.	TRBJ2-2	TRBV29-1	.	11	CSVRQPGELFF	TGCAGCGTTCGACAGCCCGGGGAGCTGTTTTTT
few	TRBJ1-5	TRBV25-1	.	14	CASSATGLNQPQHF	TGTGCCAGCAGTGCGACAGGACTTAATCAGCCCCAGCATTTT
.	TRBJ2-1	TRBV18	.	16	CASSPPEGDSYNEQFF	TGTGCCAGCTCACCACCCGAGGGGGACTCCTACAATGAGCAGTTCTTC
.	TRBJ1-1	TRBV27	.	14	CASIGWGVNTEAFF	TGTGCCAGCATCGGGTGGGGAGTGAACACTGAAGCTTTCTTT
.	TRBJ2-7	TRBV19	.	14	CASSIGAGTYEQYF	TGTGCCAGTAGTATTGGGGCAGGTACCTACGAGCAGTACTTC
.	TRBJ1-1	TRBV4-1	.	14	CASSLRGGGTEAFF	TGCGCCAGCAGCCTCCGGGGAGGGGGAACTGAAGCTTTCTTT
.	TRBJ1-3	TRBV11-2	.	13	CASGRGSGNTIYF	TGTGCCAGCGGCCGTGGCTCTGGAAACACCATATATTTT
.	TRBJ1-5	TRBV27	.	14	CASSEGGYREPQHF	TGTGCCAGCAGTGAGGGCGGGTATCGGGAGCCCCAGCATTTT
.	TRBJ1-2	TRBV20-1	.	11	CSAAQIYGYTF	TGCAGTGCTGCCCAGATCTATGGCTACACCTTC
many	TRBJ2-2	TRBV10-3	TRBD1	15	CATITGTGLAGELFF	TGTGCCACCATCACCGGGACAGGGTTAGCCGGGGAGCTGTTTTTT
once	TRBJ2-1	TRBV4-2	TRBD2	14	CASNTAGGKNEQFF	TGTGCCAGCAACACAGCGGGAGGGAAAAATGAGCAGTTCTTC
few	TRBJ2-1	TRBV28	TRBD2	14	CASKTSGRGNEQFF	TGTGCCAGCAAGACTAGCGGGAGGGGCAATGAGCAGTTCTTC
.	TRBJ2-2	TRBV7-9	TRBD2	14	CASSPRGDPGELFF	TGTGCCAGCAGCCCCCGGGGGGATCCCGGGGAGCTGTTTTTT
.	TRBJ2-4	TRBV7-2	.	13	CASSLQGGRIQYF	TGTGCCAGCAGCCTCCAAGGGGGTAGGATTCAGTACTTC
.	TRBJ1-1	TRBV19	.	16	CASSDLVGQINTEAFF	TGTGCCAGTAGTGATCTAGTAGGACAGATCAACACTGAAGCTTTCTTT
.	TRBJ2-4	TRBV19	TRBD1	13	CASSVGQGNIQYF	TGTGCCAGTAGTGTAGGACAGGGAAACATTCAGTACTTC
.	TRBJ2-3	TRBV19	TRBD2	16	CASSPLLRGGADTQYF	TGTGCCAGTAGCCCTCTTTTGCGGGGGGGTGCAGATACGCAGTATTTT
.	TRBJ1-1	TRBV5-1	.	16	CASSLLMWGDGTEAFF	TGCGCCAGCAGCTTACTCATGTGGGGGGACGGCACTGAAGCTTTCTTT
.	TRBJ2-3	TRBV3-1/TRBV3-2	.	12	CASRKSGDTQYF	TGTGCCAGCCGGAAGAGCGGAGATACGCAGTATTTT
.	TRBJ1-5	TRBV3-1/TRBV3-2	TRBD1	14	CASSQTGGDGPQHF	TGTGCCAGCAGCCAAACAGGGGGAGATGGGCCCCAGCATTTT
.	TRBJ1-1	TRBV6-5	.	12	CASIGRNTEAFF	TGTGCCAGCATAGGGAGGAACACTGAAGCTTTCTTT
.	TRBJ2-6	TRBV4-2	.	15	CASSQDLTGANVLTF	TGTGCCAGCAGCCAAGATCTGACAGGGGCCAACGTCCTGACTTTC
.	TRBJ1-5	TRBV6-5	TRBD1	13	CATGGGYNQPQHF	TGTGCCACGGGAGGGGGCTACAATCAGCCCCAGCATTTT
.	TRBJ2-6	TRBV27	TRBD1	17	CASSLFQRGPGANVLTF	TGTGCCAGCAGTTTATTCCAGAGGGGGCCTGGGGCCAACGTCCTGACTTTC
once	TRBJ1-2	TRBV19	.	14	CASSIEGRARGYTF	TGTGCCAGTAGTATAGAGGGCAGGGCGCGTGGCTACACCTTC